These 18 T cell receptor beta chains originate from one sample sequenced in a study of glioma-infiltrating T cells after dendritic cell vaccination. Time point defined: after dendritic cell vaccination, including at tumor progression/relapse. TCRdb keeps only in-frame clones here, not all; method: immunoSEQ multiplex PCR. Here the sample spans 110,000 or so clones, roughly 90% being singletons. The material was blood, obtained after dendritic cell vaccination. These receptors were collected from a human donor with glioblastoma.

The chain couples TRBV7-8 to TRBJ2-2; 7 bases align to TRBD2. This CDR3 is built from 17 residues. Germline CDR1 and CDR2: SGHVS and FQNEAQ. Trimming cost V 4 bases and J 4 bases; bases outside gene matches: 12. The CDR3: CASSSSGAGKSTGELFF. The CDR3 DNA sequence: TGTGCCAGCAGCTCCAGCGGGGCAGGGAAGAGCACCGGGGAGCTGTTTTTT.

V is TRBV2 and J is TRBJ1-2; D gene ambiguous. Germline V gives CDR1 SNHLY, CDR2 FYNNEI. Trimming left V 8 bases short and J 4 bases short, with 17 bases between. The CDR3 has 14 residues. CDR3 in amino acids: CASPLVGVSYGYTF. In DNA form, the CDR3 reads TGTGCCAGCCCACTGGTGGGCGTAAGCTATGGCTACACCTTC.

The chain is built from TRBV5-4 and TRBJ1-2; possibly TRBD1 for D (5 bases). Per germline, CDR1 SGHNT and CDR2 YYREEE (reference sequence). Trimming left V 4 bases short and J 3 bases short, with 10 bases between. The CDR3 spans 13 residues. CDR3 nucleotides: TGTGCCAGCAGCCCCAGGGATCACTATGGCTACACCTTC. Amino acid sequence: CASSPRDHYGYTF.

The CDR3 is CASSKLDRGTGYTF. The CDR3 coding sequence is TGTGCCAGCAGTAAACTAGACAGGGGAACGGGCTACACCTTC. This rearrangement joins TRBV6-6 to TRBJ1-2; 8 bases align to TRBD1. J lost 8 bases, V lost 5 bases, and 10 bases had no gene match. This CDR3 comprises 14 residues. Germline V gene data show CDR1 as MNHNY and CDR2 as SVGAGI (reference sequence).

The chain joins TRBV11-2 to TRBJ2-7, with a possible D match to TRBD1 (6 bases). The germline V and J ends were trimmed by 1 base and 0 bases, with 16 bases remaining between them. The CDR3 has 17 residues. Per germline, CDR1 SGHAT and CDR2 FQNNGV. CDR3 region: CASSLGQQGKSSYEQYF. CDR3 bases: TGTGCCAGCAGCTTAGGCCAACAGGGCAAAAGCTCCTACGAGCAGTACTTC.

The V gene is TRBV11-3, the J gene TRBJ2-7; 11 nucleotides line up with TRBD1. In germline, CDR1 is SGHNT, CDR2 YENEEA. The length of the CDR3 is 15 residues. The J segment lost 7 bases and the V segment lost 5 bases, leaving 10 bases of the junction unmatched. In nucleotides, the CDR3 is TGTGCCAGCAGCCTGCAAGGGGACAGGGGGTGGGAGCAGTACTTC. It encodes CASSLQGDRGWEQYF.

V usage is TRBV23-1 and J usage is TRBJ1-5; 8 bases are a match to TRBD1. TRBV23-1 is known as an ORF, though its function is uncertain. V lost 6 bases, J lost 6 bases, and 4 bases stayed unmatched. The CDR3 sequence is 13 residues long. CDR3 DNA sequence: TGCGCCAGCAGCCCACAGGGGGGTCAGCCCCAGCATTTT. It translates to CASSPQGGQPQHF.

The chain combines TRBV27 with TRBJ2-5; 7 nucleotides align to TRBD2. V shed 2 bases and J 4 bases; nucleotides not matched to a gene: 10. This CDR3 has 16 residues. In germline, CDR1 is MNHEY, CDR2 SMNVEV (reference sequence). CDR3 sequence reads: CASSLRPRGSGETQYF. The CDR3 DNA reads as TGTGCCAGCAGTTTACGACCGCGGGGGTCCGGAGAGACCCAGTACTTC.

The chain's CDR3 is CASQEAPQETQYF. CDR3 bases: TGTGCCAGCCAAGAGGCTCCTCAAGAGACCCAGTACTTC. The genes are TRBV2 and TRBJ2-5; D gene unclear. Germline CDR1 SNHLY, CDR2 FYNNEI. The CDR3 has 13 amino acids. The V end was cut by 8 bases, the J end by 2 bases, with 12 bases between.

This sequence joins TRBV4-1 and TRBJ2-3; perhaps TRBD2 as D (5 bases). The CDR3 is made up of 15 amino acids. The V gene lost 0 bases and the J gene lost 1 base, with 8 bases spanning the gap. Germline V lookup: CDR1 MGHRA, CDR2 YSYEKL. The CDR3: CASSQDAAGTDTQYF. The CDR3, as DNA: TGCGCCAGCAGCCAAGACGCAGCGGGCACAGATACGCAGTATTTT.

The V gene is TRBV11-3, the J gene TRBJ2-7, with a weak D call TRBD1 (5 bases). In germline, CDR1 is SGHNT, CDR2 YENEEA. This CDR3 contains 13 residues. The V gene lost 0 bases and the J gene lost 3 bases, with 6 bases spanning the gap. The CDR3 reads CASSLEGVYEQYF. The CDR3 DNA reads TGTGCCAGCAGCTTAGAAGGGGTCTACGAGCAGTACTTC.

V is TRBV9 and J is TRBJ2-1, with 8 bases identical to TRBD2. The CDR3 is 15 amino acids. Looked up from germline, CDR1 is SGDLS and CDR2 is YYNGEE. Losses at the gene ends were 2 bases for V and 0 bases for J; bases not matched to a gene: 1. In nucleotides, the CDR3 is TGTGCCAGCAGCGTCGGGACTAGCTCCTACAATGAGCAGTTCTTC. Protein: CASSVGTSSYNEQFF.

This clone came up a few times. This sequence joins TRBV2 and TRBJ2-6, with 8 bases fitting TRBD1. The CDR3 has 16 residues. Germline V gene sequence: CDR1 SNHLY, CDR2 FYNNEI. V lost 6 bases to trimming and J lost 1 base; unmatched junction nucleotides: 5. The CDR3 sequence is CASRPTGGSGANVLTF. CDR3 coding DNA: TGTGCCAGCAGGCCCACAGGGGGATCTGGGGCCAACGTCCTGACTTTC.

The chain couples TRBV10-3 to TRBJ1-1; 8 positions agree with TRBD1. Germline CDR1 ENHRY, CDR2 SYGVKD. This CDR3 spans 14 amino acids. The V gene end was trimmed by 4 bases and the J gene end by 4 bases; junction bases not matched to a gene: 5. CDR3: CAISGDRGLTEAFF. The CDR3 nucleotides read TGTGCCATCAGTGGTGACAGGGGTCTCACTGAAGCTTTCTTT.

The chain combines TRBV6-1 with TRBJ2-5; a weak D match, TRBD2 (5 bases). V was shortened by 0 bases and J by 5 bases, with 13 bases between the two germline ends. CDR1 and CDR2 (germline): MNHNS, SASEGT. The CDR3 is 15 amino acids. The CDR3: CASSEARLLRETQYF. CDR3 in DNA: TGTGCCAGCAGTGAAGCCCGACTACTCCGGGAGACCCAGTACTTC.

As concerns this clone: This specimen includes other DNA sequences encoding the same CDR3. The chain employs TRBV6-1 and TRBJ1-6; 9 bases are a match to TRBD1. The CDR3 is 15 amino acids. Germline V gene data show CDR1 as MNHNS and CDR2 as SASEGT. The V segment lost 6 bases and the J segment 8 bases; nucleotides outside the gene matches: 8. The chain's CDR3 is CASRQGQGLDSPLHF. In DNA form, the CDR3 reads TGTGCCAGCAGACAGGGACAGGGTTTGGATTCACCCCTCCACTTT.

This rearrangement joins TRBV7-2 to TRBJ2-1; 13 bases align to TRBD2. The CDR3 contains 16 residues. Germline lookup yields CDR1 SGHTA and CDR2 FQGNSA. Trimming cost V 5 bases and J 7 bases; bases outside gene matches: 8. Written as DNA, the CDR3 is TGTGCCAGCAGCCGGACTAGCGGGAGAGGGATAAATGAGCAGTTCTTC. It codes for CASSRTSGRGINEQFF.

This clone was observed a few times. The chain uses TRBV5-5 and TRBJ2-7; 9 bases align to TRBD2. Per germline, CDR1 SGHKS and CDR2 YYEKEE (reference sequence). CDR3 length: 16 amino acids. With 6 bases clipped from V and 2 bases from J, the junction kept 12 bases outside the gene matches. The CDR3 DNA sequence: TGTGCCAGCACATGGGCTAGCGGGACCCCGACCTACGAGCAGTACTTC. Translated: CASTWASGTPTYEQYF.